Below are 3 T cell receptor beta chains sequenced from a single sample in a study of T-cell reconstitution after alpha-beta-depleted transplantation in children. The authors prepared the TCRbeta library with unique molecular identifiers. TCRdb re-called the PCR reads with MiXCR, one entry per CDR3 protein. The top ten clones hold 0.85% to 1.3% of a sample with 640,000 or so distinct CDR3 sequences, 15% to 20% of them seen once. Material: PBMCs from the stem cell graft donor, obtained from the stem cell graft. The receptors shown here come from a human donor who donated a stem cell graft to a child with acute myeloid leukemia.

This clonotype was recorded a few times. This chain links TRBV12-3 or TRBV12-4 with TRBJ1-1, with D perhaps TRBD1 (6 bases). With 4 bases removed from V and 1 base from J, the gap between germline ends came to 10 bases. The CDR3 runs 14 residues. CDR3 protein: CASSSWDTNTEAFF. CDR3 in DNA: TGTGCCAGCAGTTCTTGGGACACGAACACTGAAGCTTTCTTT.

Only a few counts were recorded for this clonotype. The CDR3 protein is CASIGDRYTDTQYF. The DNA for the CDR3 is TGTGCCAGCATCGGGGACAGATACACAGATACGCAGTATTTT. The chain carries TRBV7-2 and TRBJ2-3; 7 bases agree with TRBD1. There are 14 residues in the CDR3. V was pared by 7 bases and J by 2 bases, with 6 bases of the junction left unmatched. The germline CDR1 and CDR2 sequences are SGHTA and FQGNSA.

The chain uses TRBV12-3 or TRBV12-4 and TRBJ1-3, with D hard to call. Trimming took 7 bases from V and 4 from J, leaving 17 bases between them. This CDR3 contains 15 residues. In nucleotides, the CDR3 is TGTGCCAGCACCTCCGACATCCGAATAGGAAACACCATATATTTT. The encoded protein is CASTSDIRIGNTIYF.